One and the same sample provided the 17 T cell receptor beta chains below, sequenced in a study of T-cell reconstitution after alpha-beta-depleted transplantation in children. Construction of the TCRbeta library involved unique molecular identifiers. TCRdb re-analysed the PCR reads in MiXCR, keeping a single row per CDR3 protein. The table lists around 800,000 distinct CDR3 sequences, 16% of them singletons. Sequencing was performed on PBMCs, mostly from graft donor cells, taken 360 days after TCRalphabeta/CD19-depleted stem cell transplant. These receptor sequences come from a male patient between 10 and 17 years old who had a stem cell transplant for acute lymphoblastic leukemia, so the T cells may come from the graft donor.

This clonotype has only a few counts. This chain links TRBV5-1 with TRBJ2-1; D call uncertain. There are 17 residues in the CDR3. The V end was cut by 0 bases, the J end by 0 bases, with 13 bases between. CDR1 and CDR2 from the germline V gene are SGHRS and YFSETQ. This chain's CDR3 is CASSLVVGMSSYNEQFF. Here the CDR3 DNA reads TGCGCCAGCAGCTTGGTAGTCGGTATGAGCTCCTACAATGAGCAGTTCTTC.

The chain recombines TRBV27 with TRBJ1-5; D may be TRBD1 (5 bases). Trimming took off 2 bases at V and 7 bases at J, with 15 bases between the two ends. CDR3 length: 15 residues. Germline V lookup: CDR1 MNHEY, CDR2 SMNVEV (reference sequence). The CDR3 region has the DNA TGTGCCAGCAGTTTAGCGGGGGGTGGGAGGCAGCCCCAGCATTTT. Translation: CASSLAGGGRQPQHF.

This chain joins TRBV7-2 and TRBJ2-6; the D is unclear. There are 13 residues in the CDR3. The germline CDR1 and CDR2 sequences are SGHTA and FQGNSA. V was trimmed by 1 base and J by 12 bases, leaving 10 bases between them. The CDR3 DNA sequence: TGTGCCAGCAGCTTAGAGACCTTCTCCGTCCTGACTTTC. Translation: CASSLETFSVLTF.

This clonotype was seen a few times. The J gene is TRBJ2-7, the V gene TRBV11-2, with 10 bases fitting TRBD2. This CDR3 contains 15 residues. Trimming removed 5 bases from V and 0 bases from J; junction bases left unmatched: 4. Per the germline V gene, CDR1 is SGHAT and CDR2 is FQNNGV. The CDR3 coding sequence is TGTGCCAGCAGCCAGCGGGAGGGCCTCTCCTACGAGCAGTACTTC. Its protein is CASSQREGLSYEQYF.

This clonotype was seen at least ten times. The chain couples TRBV18 to TRBJ2-5, with a weak D call TRBD2 (7 bases). The CDR3 has 14 residues. From germline, CDR1 is KGHSH and CDR2 LQKENI. V lost 2 bases and J 5 bases, leaving 12 bases between the germline ends. CDR3 nucleotide sequence: TGTGCCAGCTCACCAGGGGGGGCTCGTGAGACCCAGTACTTC. Translation: CASSPGGARETQYF.

The rearrangement joins TRBV10-3 to TRBJ2-1, with 12 nucleotides matching TRBD2. This CDR3 has 17 amino acids. The germline CDR1 and CDR2 sequences are ENHRY and SYGVKD. The trim removed 0 bases at V and 3 bases at J, leaving 3 bases unmatched. CDR3 sequence: CAISESILAGGYNEQFF. In DNA, the CDR3 is TGTGCCATCAGTGAGTCCATACTAGCGGGGGGCTACAATGAGCAGTTCTTC.

J is TRBJ1-6 and V is TRBV5-1, with a weak D call TRBD1 (6 bases). Germline V gene sequence: CDR1 SGHRS, CDR2 YFSETQ. The CDR3 runs 17 residues. V dropped 1 base and J dropped 0 bases, with 11 bases sitting between them. Here the CDR3 reads CASSLTEDSSYNSPLHF. In DNA, the CDR3 is TGCGCCAGCAGCTTGACGGAGGACAGCTCCTATAATTCACCCCTCCACTTT.

There are a few counts of this clonotype. V and J are TRBV15 and TRBJ2-7, with 8 bases that match TRBD2. Trimming took 0 bases from V and 3 from J; bases not matched to a gene: 4. Per the germline V gene, CDR1 is LNHNV and CDR2 is YYDKDF (reference sequence). The CDR3 consists of 15 residues. DNA for the CDR3: TGTGCCACCAGCAGAGATGGCGGGAGGTACTACGAGCAGTACTTC. Translation: CATSRDGGRYYEQYF.

The chain employs TRBV7-9 and TRBJ2-7; no definite D call. Germline V lookup: CDR1 SEHNR, CDR2 FQNEAQ (reference sequence). There are 14 residues in the CDR3. V was trimmed by 5 bases and J by 3 bases, leaving 14 bases between them. The CDR3 nucleotides are TGTGCCAGCAGCGAAGATTATGAACTCTACGAGCAGTACTTC. The encoded protein is CASSEDYELYEQYF.

This clonotype was observed a few times. The chain combines TRBV28 with TRBJ1-1, with D possibly being TRBD1 (5 bases). V lost 3 bases and J lost 3, with 11 bases in between. This CDR3 is 14 amino acids long. The germline V gene encodes CDR1 MDHEN and CDR2 SYDVKM. Here the CDR3 DNA reads TGTGCCAGCAGTTTTTTGGAGGGGTACACTGAAGCTTTCTTT. It codes for CASSFLEGYTEAFF.

This clonotype was detected only a few times. V and J are TRBV29-1 and TRBJ1-1; a possible D gene is TRBD1 (5 bases). The CDR3 contains 13 residues. V was cut by 3 bases and J by 1 base, with 9 bases left in between. Germline lookup yields CDR1 SQVTM and CDR2 ANQGSEA. In DNA, the CDR3 is TGCAGCGTTGAGGGGACGGCGAACACTGAAGCTTTCTTT. Its protein is CSVEGTANTEAFF.

Ten or more counts support this clonotype. This chain links TRBV5-1 with TRBJ2-2; D remains ambiguous. Trimming shortened V by 1 base and J by 3 bases, and 7 bases separated the two germline ends. Looked up from germline, CDR1 is SGHRS and CDR2 is YFSETQ. This CDR3 spans 14 amino acids. For the CDR3, the DNA is TGCGCCAGCAGCTTGTCCCCCTACACCGGGGAGCTGTTTTTT. Encoded protein: CASSLSPYTGELFF.

The V call is TRBV29-1, the J call TRBJ2-7, with TRBD2 as a possible D gene (5 bases). Germline V gene sequence: CDR1 SQVTM, CDR2 ANQGSEA. Trimming left V 5 bases short and J 3 bases short, with 8 bases between. CDR3 length: 11 residues. This CDR3 reads CSVLAGYEQYF. The CDR3 coding sequence is TGCAGCGTTCTAGCAGGCTACGAGCAGTACTTC.

In this sample, this clonotype turned up a few times. For the CDR3, the DNA is TGTGCCAGCACCGTAAAGGGGACTAGGTACGAGCAGTACTTC. Its protein is CASTVKGTRYEQYF. This chain joins TRBV12-3 or TRBV12-4 and TRBJ2-7; 8 bases match TRBD2. The CDR3 covers 14 residues. J lost 4 bases, V lost 7 bases, and 9 bases had no gene match.

The genes are TRBV2 and TRBJ1-2; D is ambiguous. The V gene's germline CDR1 is SNHLY and CDR2 FYNNEI. V was shortened by 6 bases and J by 8 bases, with 13 bases between the two germline ends. The CDR3 sequence is 12 residues long. CDR3: CASSGGSRGYTF. The DNA for the CDR3 is TGTGCCAGCAGCGGAGGGAGTCGCGGCTACACCTTC.

The rearrangement joins TRBV15 to TRBJ2-5, with a tentative D call TRBD2 (5 bases). The length of the CDR3 is 16 residues. Deletions cut 7 bases from V and 0 bases from J, with 18 bases between. The germline CDR1 and CDR2 sequences are LNHNV and YYDKDF (reference sequence). The CDR3 coding sequence is TGTGCCACCACTCGTGGGAGCGGTGGGTACCAAGAGACCCAGTACTTC. Protein product: CATTRGSGGYQETQYF.

This clonotype was seen only a few times. The V gene is TRBV7-6, the J gene TRBJ2-7; 11 nucleotides line up with TRBD2. CDR1 is SGHVS and CDR2 is FNYEAQ in the germline V gene. V was clipped by 5 bases and J by 2 bases; unmatched bases: 5. CDR3 length: 15 residues. CDR3: CASSRRLAGPYEQYF. CDR3 in DNA: TGTGCCAGCAGCCGCAGACTAGCGGGACCCTACGAGCAGTACTTC.